The present entry profiles one T cell receptor beta chain with its context. Its target is not known. This record belongs to a study of vaccination and CD4 T cells after COVID-19. Turning to the study itself: Cells were stimulated with overlapping spike peptides from SARS-CoV-2, HCoV-NL63, HCoV-OC43 and HCoV-229E. Controls used CEFX viral epitopes (positive), HIV-1 Nef peptides (negative), or no peptide. Broader study findings: Among convalescent patients, a median 86.3% of reactive clones emerged only after vaccination.

From germline, CDR1 is MGHRA and CDR2 YSYEKL. J lost 1 base, V lost 4 bases, and 2 bases had no gene match. The CDR3 loop spans 14 amino acids. At the Johns Hopkins FTIC core, DNA taken from cultured CD4+ T cells was sequenced by way of the Oncomine TCR Beta short-read assay. From cultured CD4+ T cells, genomic DNA was extracted. A single record per CDR3 protein comes from TCRdb applying MiXCR to the PCR reads. The table has over 20,000 distinct CDR3 sequences, 30% to 45% seen once. Time point indicated: late sampling 161 to 241 days after vaccination in a few convalescent patients. Treatment meaning: approximately 9-day PBMC culture with coronavirus spike peptide pools or control peptides (ViraFEST assay).

J is TRBJ2-7 and V is TRBV4-1, with 9 positions matching TRBD1. Material: CD4+ T cells from blood, cultured in vitro, obtained about 7 months after SARS-CoV-2 vaccination. This receptor was identified in a human donor who had recovered from COVID-19. The CDR3 loop reads CASSPGTGSYEQYF. Written as DNA, the CDR3 is TGCGCCAGCAGCCCCGGGACAGGGTCCTACGAGCAGTACTTC.